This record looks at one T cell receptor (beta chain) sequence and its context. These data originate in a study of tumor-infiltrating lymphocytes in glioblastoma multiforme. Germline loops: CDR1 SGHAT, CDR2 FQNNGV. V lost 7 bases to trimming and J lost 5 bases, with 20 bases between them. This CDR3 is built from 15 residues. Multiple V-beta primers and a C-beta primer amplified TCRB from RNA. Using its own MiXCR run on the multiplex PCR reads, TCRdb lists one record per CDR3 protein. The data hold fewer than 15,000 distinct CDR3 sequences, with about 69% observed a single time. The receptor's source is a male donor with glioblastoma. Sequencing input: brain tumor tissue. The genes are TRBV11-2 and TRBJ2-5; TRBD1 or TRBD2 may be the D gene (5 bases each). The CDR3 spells CASILGDQVGETQYF. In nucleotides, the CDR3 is TGTGCCAGCATCCTCGGGGACCAGGTTGGGGAGACCCAGTACTTC.